Listed here are 16 T cell receptor beta chains from one sample, sequenced in a study of cytomegalovirus exposure and HLA in healthy donors. The PCR used 60 Vbeta and 13 Jbeta primers. Measured with immunoSEQ multiplex PCR; TCRdb has only the in-frame clones, and not every one. The sample lists some 100,000 clones, about 77% occurring once. Sequencing input: PBMCs. The origin of the receptors is a woman between 45 and 65 years old in good health and CMV-seropositive.

The chain is built from TRBV7-8 and TRBJ2-1; possibly TRBD2 for D (6 bases). V lost 4 bases to trimming and J lost 0 bases, with 16 bases between them. The CDR3 runs to 17 residues. CDR1 SGHVS and CDR2 FQNEAQ come from the germline V gene. The CDR3 sequence: CASSSRLGRSSYNEQFF. The CDR3 DNA is TGTGCCAGCAGCTCCCGACTAGGACGAAGCTCCTACAATGAGCAGTTCTTC.

This chain links TRBV11-1 with TRBJ2-5; D is perhaps TRBD2 (5 bases). Germline V CDR1 and CDR2: SGHAT, FQDESV (reference sequence). V was trimmed by 1 base and J by 5 bases, leaving 11 bases between them. CDR3 size: 14 residues. The DNA for the CDR3 is TGTGCCAGCAGCTTAGAGGCCCCTAGCGAGACCCAGTACTTC. Its translation: CASSLEAPSETQYF.

In its sample, this clone was seen once. V and J are TRBV19 and TRBJ1-6, with D perhaps matching TRBD1 (5 bases). The CDR3 extends over 13 amino acids. Trimming cost V 5 bases and J 17 bases, with 19 bases left between them. CDR1 is LNHDA, CDR2 SQIVND, per germline (reference sequence). CDR3 coding DNA: TGTGCCAGTAGTGGGGGGGGTCGATCGGCGGTCCACTTT. Translated, it gives CASSGGGRSAVHF.

There are a few counts of this clone. This sequence joins TRBV10-3 and TRBJ2-7, with a possible D match to TRBD1 (5 bases). With 2 bases removed from V and 8 bases from J, the gap between germline ends came to 10 bases. The CDR3 length is 12 residues. Germline CDR1 is ENHRY and CDR2 is SYGVKD. CDR3 bases: TGTGCCATCAGTGAGGTTGACAGAAAGCAGTACTTC. This translates into CAISEVDRKQYF.

The V and J genes are TRBV9 and TRBJ1-3; D is undetermined. CDR3 length: 16 residues. Germline values: CDR1 SGDLS, CDR2 YYNGEE. Trimming removed 0 bases at V and 1 base at J, with 11 bases between. The DNA of the CDR3 is TGTGCCAGCAGCGTAGATGTGGCCGGGTCTGGAAACACCATATATTTT. Translation gives CASSVDVAGSGNTIYF.

The J gene is TRBJ1-6, the V gene TRBV6-5; D may be TRBD1 (5 bases). This CDR3 contains 14 residues. Germline V gives CDR1 MNHEY, CDR2 SVGAGI. Trimming took 6 bases from V and 10 from J, leaving 16 bases between them. The CDR3 nucleotides read TGTGCCAGCAGCCCTAGACAGTGGGGATCACCCCTCCACTTT. Protein product: CASSPRQWGSPLHF.

This chain connects TRBV18 to TRBJ1-4; D gene unclear. There are 16 residues in the CDR3. The V end lost 6 bases, the J end lost 5 bases, and 19 bases lay between the germline ends. The germline V gene has CDR1 KGHSH and CDR2 LQKENI. The chain's CDR3 is CASSQPPGGWNEKLFF. As DNA, the CDR3 is TGTGCCAGCTCCCAACCCCCTGGAGGATGGAATGAAAAACTGTTTTTT.

The V call is TRBV2, the J call TRBJ2-1; possibly TRBD2 for D (5 bases). This CDR3 contains 11 residues. Between the trimmed V and J ends, which lost 8 bases and 8 bases, there was a span of 10 bases. The germline V gene encodes CDR1 SNHLY and CDR2 FYNNEI. DNA of the CDR3: TGTGCCAGCCGGGATCAGGATGAGCAGTTCTTC. This codes for CASRDQDEQFF.

This chain links TRBV29-1 with TRBJ2-7; 9 positions agree with TRBD2. Germline trimming cut 7 bases from V and 0 bases from J; bases unmatched to any gene: 4. This CDR3 has 13 residues. Looked up from germline, CDR1 is SQVTM and CDR2 is ANQGSEA. The CDR3 loop is CSALTSGSYEQYF. CDR3 DNA: TGCAGCGCCTTGACTAGCGGCTCCTACGAGCAGTACTTC.

The rearrangement joins TRBV29-1 to TRBJ2-1; D perhaps matches TRBD1 (6 bases). Per germline, CDR1 SQVTM and CDR2 ANQGSEA. The CDR3 contains 12 residues. Trimming stripped 1 base from V and 7 bases from J, with 8 bases between. In DNA, the CDR3 is TGCAGCGTTGAAGGCAGGGGAAATGAGCAGTTCTTC. As protein: CSVEGRGNEQFF.

The V and J genes are TRBV5-4 and TRBJ1-6; TRBD1 is a possible D gene (5 bases). There are 17 residues in the CDR3. V was pared by 0 bases and J by 7 bases, with 17 bases between. CDR1 SGHNT and CDR2 YYREEE come from the germline V gene (reference sequence). The DNA of the CDR3 is TGTGCCAGCAGCTTGGGCGCAGGGTTAAGAGAAAATTCACCCCTCCACTTT. It codes for CASSLGAGLRENSPLHF. The full variable domain, in which reference TRBV5-4 and TRBJ1-6 provide the parts outside the CDR3, is ETGVTQSPTHLIKTRGQQVTLRCSSQSGHNTVSWYQQALGQGPQFIFQYYREEENGRGNFPPRFSGLQFPNYSSELNVNALELDDSALYLCASSLGAGLRENSPLHFGNGTRLTVT.

This clone was picked up one time. This chain joins TRBV10-3 and TRBJ2-3; the match to TRBD2 covers 12 bases. Germline V gene sequence: CDR1 ENHRY, CDR2 SYGVKD. V lost 4 bases to trimming and J lost 0 bases; unmatched junction nucleotides: 5. There are 17 residues in the CDR3. The CDR3 DNA reads as TGTGCCATCAGTGTTTCCGGGACTAGCGGGAGCACAGATACGCAGTATTTT. This gives the protein CAISVSGTSGSTDTQYF.

This rearrangement joins TRBV19 to TRBJ2-1, with D perhaps TRBD2 (5 bases). Per the germline V gene, CDR1 is LNHDA and CDR2 is SQIVND (reference sequence). CDR3 size: 15 residues. V was pared by 7 bases and J by 4 bases, with 17 bases between. CDR3 in DNA: TGTGCCAGTAATTCCCAGTTAGGGAGTTACAATGAGCAGTTCTTC. Encoded protein: CASNSQLGSYNEQFF.

V gene TRBV5-4 combines with J gene TRBJ2-5; weak D call: TRBD2 (7 bases). The germline V and J ends were trimmed by 4 bases and 5 bases, with 24 bases remaining between them. CDR1 and CDR2 from the germline V gene are SGHNT and YYREEE (reference sequence). The CDR3 totals 17 residues. The CDR3 sequence: CASSGEGGAQPGETQYF. The CDR3 DNA reads as TGTGCCAGCAGCGGGGAAGGGGGGGCCCAGCCAGGGGAGACCCAGTACTTC.

V usage is TRBV2 and J usage is TRBJ2-7; 9 bases are shared with TRBD1. The CDR3 is 14 residues long. Germline loops: CDR1 SNHLY, CDR2 FYNNEI. After removal of 6 bases from V and 7 bases from J, the junction contained 10 bases not matched to a gene. CDR3 protein: CASSVLQGAGEQYF. In nucleotides, the CDR3 is TGTGCCAGCAGCGTACTACAGGGGGCCGGGGAGCAGTACTTC.

The V call is TRBV6-5, the J call TRBJ1-4; D is unclear. V was pared by 2 bases and J by 4 bases, with 14 bases between. The CDR3 runs 16 residues. The germline V gene has CDR1 MNHEY and CDR2 SVGAGI. The CDR3 region is CASSYGGFGSNEKLFF. CDR3 nucleotides: TGTGCCAGCAGTTACGGAGGGTTCGGAAGTAATGAAAAACTGTTTTTT.